Sequencing of this TCR beta chain was carried out in a study of control samples from healthy donors and cancer patients. The CDR3 runs 15 residues. V lost 4 bases to trimming and J lost 7 bases, with 19 bases between them. The germline V gene encodes CDR1 KGHSH and CDR2 LQKENI. Measured with immunoSEQ multiplex PCR; TCRdb has only the in-frame clones, and not every one. The sample contains approximately 190,000 clones, 91% of which appear only once. The chain is built from TRBV18 and TRBJ1-2, with a tentative D call TRBD1 (5 bases). Sequencing was done on a sample of blood. This clonotype was sampled from a man under 40 in good health. CDR3 amino acids: CASSRPGEGSVGYTF. DNA for the CDR3: TGTGCCAGCTCACGACCGGGGGAAGGGTCGGTTGGCTACACCTTC.